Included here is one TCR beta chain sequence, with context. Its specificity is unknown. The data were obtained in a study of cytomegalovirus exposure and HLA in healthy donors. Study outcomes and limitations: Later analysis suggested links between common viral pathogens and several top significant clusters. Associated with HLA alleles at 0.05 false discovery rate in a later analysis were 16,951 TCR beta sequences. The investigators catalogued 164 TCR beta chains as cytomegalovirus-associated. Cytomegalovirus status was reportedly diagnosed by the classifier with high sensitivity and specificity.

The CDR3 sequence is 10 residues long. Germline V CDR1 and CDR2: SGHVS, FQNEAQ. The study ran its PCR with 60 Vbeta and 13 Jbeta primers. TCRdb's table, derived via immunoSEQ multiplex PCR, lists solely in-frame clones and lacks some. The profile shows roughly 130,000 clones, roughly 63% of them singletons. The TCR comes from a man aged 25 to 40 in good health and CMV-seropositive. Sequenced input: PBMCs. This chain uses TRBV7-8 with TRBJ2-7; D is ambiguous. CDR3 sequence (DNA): TGTGCTGTAACTGCAAACGAGCAGTACTTC. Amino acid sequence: CAVTANEQYF.